Detailed here is one T cell receptor beta chain. Its target antigen remains unknown. No per-base quality is available; no much larger clone lies one base away. Libraries were constructed by multiplex PCR. The sequencing machine was an Illumina HiSeq 2500. Following protocols modified from ARM-PCR, the researchers constructed TCRbeta libraries through three rounds of nested PCR with primers (Table S4). Before sequencing, PCR products in the 200-500 bp range were cut out of the gel and cleaned up using the QIAquick gel extraction kit. The source study handled its data this way. Trimmomatic was used to clean the reads, FLASH merged the cleaned reads into complete CDR3 sequences, and MiTCR assigned the sequences to V(D)J germline segments. VDJtools was used to compute clonal diversity as the inverse Simpson's index. Productive reads were defined as in-frame sequences without a premature stop codon. TCRdb applied fastp at Q25 and MiXCR to the public reads, then kept only in-frame beta chains. Identical CDR3 proteins give one entry, which carries the most common genes and DNA. These V and J calls rely on TCRdb rather than the paper's analysis. The sample contains 90,000 to 110,000 distinct CDR3 sequences, under 65% of them found a single time. Jointly, the top ten make up 19% of the sample.

This specimen comes from a study of tumor and adjacent non-tumor tissue in lung cancer (dated by TCRdb to the late 2010s). Background on the whole study: By cancer type, the cohort comprised some twelve adenocarcinoma patients, a couple of squamous cell carcinoma patients and 1 small cell lung cancer patient. Among the roughly 15 patients, ages ranged from about 31 to 76 years, around 10 were men and 5 were women, and disease was TNM stage I to III. In total, sequencing yielded 125,075,908 productive TCRbeta reads, which works out to an average of about 4.17 million reads per sample. The study compared bulk TCRbeta repertoires between lung tumor tissue and matched distant non-tumor lung tissue from approximately 14 lung cancer patients. Around 31 paired specimens, one tumor and one normal lung sample per patient, were profiled by TCRbeta CDR3 sequencing. Results the study describes overall, beyond this receptor: TCR diversity (inverse Simpson) was significantly higher in tumor than in normal lung tissue (roughly 430 vs 170, P = 0.0075, Mann-Whitney U test). The top 100 clones accounted for a significantly larger cumulative portion of the repertoire in normal lung than in tumor tissue. Peripheral blood was not sequenced, so blood TCRbeta repertoires were not examined in the lung cancer patients of the study. Only roughly 16 patients were in the cohort, and the authors stated that larger samples and more detailed clinical data are needed. Younger patients had significantly higher TCR diversity, and higher tumor TCR diversity was associated with shorter overall and disease-free survival. Neither the sequencing platform nor unique molecular identifiers are mentioned in the methods.

RNA was isolated from bulk, unsorted tissue, and RNA quality was assessed with a NanoDrop ND-1000 and an Agilent 2100. Normal lung samples were distant non-tumor tissue taken more than 3 cm from the tumor edge. All donors had newly diagnosed lung cancer, had not received prior chemotherapy, and were admitted for thoracic surgery in China between August and November 2014. The study excluded patients who had received radiotherapy or chemotherapy before or who had another cancer at the same time. Surgical tissue pieces of roughly 1-2.3 cm3 were preserved in RNAlater solution and stored at -80 °C until use. The CDR3 holds 11 amino acids from the cysteine to the phenylalanine. Just the 33-base CDR3 DNA is kept, in frame starting at base 1. From a lookup of the germline V gene, CDR1 and CDR2 are MDHEN and SYDVKM. The trim is 6 bases for V and 7 bases for J, with a gap of 8 bases between the germline ends.

The V and J segments used are TRBV28 and TRBJ2-3; tentative D gene TRBD1, with 5 bases matching. This TCR derives from a man between 60 and 70 years old with non-small cell lung cancer. Sequenced material: distant non-tumor lung tissue. The DNA reads as follows: TGTGCCAGCAGCTACAGGAATACGCAGTATTTT. Its coded protein is CASSYRNTQYF.